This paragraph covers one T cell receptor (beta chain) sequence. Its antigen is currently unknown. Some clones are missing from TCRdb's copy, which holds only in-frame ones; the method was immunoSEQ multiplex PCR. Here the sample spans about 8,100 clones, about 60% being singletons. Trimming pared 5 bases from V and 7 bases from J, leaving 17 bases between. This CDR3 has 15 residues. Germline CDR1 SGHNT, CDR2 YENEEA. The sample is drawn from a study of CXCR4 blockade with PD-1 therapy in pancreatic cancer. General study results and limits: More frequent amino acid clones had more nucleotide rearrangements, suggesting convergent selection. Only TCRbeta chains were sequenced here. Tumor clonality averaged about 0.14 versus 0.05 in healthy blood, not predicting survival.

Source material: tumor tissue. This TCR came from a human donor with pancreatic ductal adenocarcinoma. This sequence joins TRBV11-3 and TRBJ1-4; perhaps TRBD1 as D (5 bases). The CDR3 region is CASSPNTGGFEKLFF. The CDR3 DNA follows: TGTGCCAGCAGCCCAAACACAGGAGGTTTTGAAAAACTGTTTTTT. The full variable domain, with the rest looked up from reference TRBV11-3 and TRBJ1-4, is EAGVVQSPRYKIIEKKQPVAFWCNPISGHNTLYWYLQNLGQGPELLIRYENEEAVDDSQLPKDRFSAERLKGVDSTLKIQPAELGDSAVYLCASSPNTGGFEKLFFGSGTQLSVL.